This entry lists 7 T cell receptor beta chains sequenced from one sample in a study of cytomegalovirus exposure and HLA in healthy donors. The PCR ran on 60 Vbeta and 13 Jbeta primers. Sequencing was performed with immunoSEQ multiplex PCR; in TCRdb, only in-frame clones are kept and a portion is missing. Altogether over 150,000 clones are present, roughly 80% being singletons, with the ten largest covering under 3%. The sample was PBMCs. These TCRs come from a woman aged 25 to 39 in good health and CMV-seronegative.

V is TRBV9 and J is TRBJ2-3; D is ambiguous. V was cut by 1 base and J by 4 bases, with 7 bases left in between. Looked up from germline, CDR1 is SGDLS and CDR2 is YYNGEE. The CDR3 has 13 residues. CDR3 coding DNA: TGTGCCAGCAGCGTATCCCGCGCAGATACGCAGTATTTT. Protein: CASSVSRADTQYF.

The chain couples TRBV7-9 to TRBJ2-3; D gene ambiguous. The CDR3 runs 16 residues. CDR1 is SEHNR, CDR2 FQNEAQ, per germline (reference sequence). V lost 1 base, J lost 0 bases, and 11 bases lay in between. For the CDR3, the DNA is TGTGCCAGCAGCTTAGGTTGGGCAACTAGCACAGATACGCAGTATTTT. It specifies CASSLGWATSTDTQYF.

The rearrangement links TRBV11-2 to TRBJ2-5; D is perhaps TRBD2 (5 bases). This CDR3 contains 13 residues. Between the trimmed V and J ends, which lost 0 bases and 7 bases, there was a span of 9 bases. Germline assignment: CDR1 SGHAT and CDR2 FQNNGV. In DNA form, the CDR3 reads TGTGCCAGCAGCTTAGAAGTCAGCGGGACCCAGTACTTC. Its translation is CASSLEVSGTQYF.

V usage is TRBV6-5 and J usage is TRBJ2-5, with TRBD2 identical over 9 bases. The tail of the sequence fits TRBJ2-7 better, so the J call may be wrong. CDR1 is MNHEY, CDR2 SVGAGI, per germline. The CDR3 is 15 amino acids. CDR3 nucleotide sequence: TGTGCCAGCAGTTTTAATCTAGCGGGACGCTACGAGCAGTACTTC. The encoded protein is CASSFNLAGRYEQYF.

CDR3 sequence: CASSLVLAGVAETQYF. The CDR3 DNA sequence: TGTGCCAGCAGCTTAGTCTTAGCGGGGGTTGCGGAGACCCAGTACTTC. V and J are TRBV7-8 and TRBJ2-5, with TRBD2 matching over 9 bases. CDR1 is SGHVS and CDR2 is FQNEAQ in the germline V gene. The CDR3 consists of 16 residues. J was trimmed by 5 bases and V by 1 base; bases with no gene match: 8.

This clone has just a few counts. The chain is built from TRBV6-5 and TRBJ2-1; the D gene is possibly TRBD2 (6 bases). Germline values: CDR1 MNHEY, CDR2 SVGAGI. V lost 8 bases, J lost 2 bases, and 10 bases lay in between. The CDR3 totals 13 residues. The CDR3 sequence: CASGPGAYNEQFF. CDR3 coding DNA: TGTGCCAGCGGGCCGGGGGCCTACAATGAGCAGTTCTTC.

The gene calls are TRBV10-3 and TRBJ2-5; D may be TRBD2 (6 bases). Near its end, the DNA agrees better with TRBJ2-7, so the J call may be wrong. Germline V gives CDR1 ENHRY, CDR2 SYGVKD. This CDR3 comprises 16 residues. CDR3 sequence (DNA): TGTGCCACTACTGACGATTGGCAGGAGGGTATTGACGAGCAGTACTTC. Translation: CATTDDWQEGIDEQYF.